These 28 T cell receptor beta chains were all obtained from the same sample, sequenced in a study of OX40 agonist ivuxolimab in advanced cancers. The table came from immunoSEQ multiplex PCR; TCRdb's copy has only in-frame clones and leaves some out. The sample contains around 40,000 clones, 80% of which appear only once. Material: CD4+ or CD8+ T cells sorted from blood, obtained in a trial of the OX40 agonist ivuxolimab. The receptors shown here come from an adult with an advanced solid tumor such as melanoma, head and neck, liver or kidney cancer.

This clone was observed a handful of times. The chain links TRBV7-9 to TRBJ1-2; TRBD1 matches at 9 bases. V lost 0 bases, J lost 2 bases, and 1 base stayed unmatched. This CDR3 contains 15 residues. Germline values: CDR1 SEHNR, CDR2 FQNEAQ (reference sequence). The chain's CDR3 is CASSLAGTGNYGYTF. In DNA form, the CDR3 reads TGTGCCAGCAGCTTAGCCGGGACAGGGAACTATGGCTACACCTTC.

The rearrangement joins TRBV11-3 to TRBJ2-3; TRBD1 matches 8 bases. Germline trimming cut 3 bases from V and 0 bases from J; bases unmatched to any gene: 2. There are 15 residues in the CDR3. Germline V gene sequence: CDR1 SGHNT, CDR2 YENEEA. CDR3 in DNA: TGTGCCAGCAGCTTGCGGACAGGGAGCACAGATACGCAGTATTTT. Amino acids: CASSLRTGSTDTQYF.

This clone was observed a few times. This rearrangement joins TRBV6-1 to TRBJ2-3; no clear D. The CDR3 consists of 11 residues. Germline CDR1 MNHNS, CDR2 SASEGT. V lost 8 bases and J 5 bases, leaving 8 bases between the germline ends. As DNA, the CDR3 is TGTGCCAGCTCGGGTCTAGATACGCAGTATTTT. It translates to CASSGLDTQYF.

The V call is TRBV5-5, the J call TRBJ2-1; D possibly corresponds to TRBD1 (6 bases). Trimming shortened V by 4 bases and J by 6 bases, and 17 bases separated the two germline ends. CDR3 length: 15 residues. Germline CDR1 and CDR2: SGHKS and YYEKEE (reference sequence). DNA of the CDR3: TGTGCCAGCAGCCGACAGGTAGGGGAATCCAATGAGCAGTTCTTC. Encoded protein: CASSRQVGESNEQFF.

The chain couples TRBV4-1 to TRBJ1-2; the match to TRBD1 covers 9 bases. Losses at the gene ends were 2 bases for V and 2 bases for J; bases not matched to a gene: 15. The CDR3 is 19 residues long. Germline assignment: CDR1 MGHRA and CDR2 YSYEKL. The CDR3 protein is CASSQIRPRTGQGNYGYTF. The CDR3 DNA is TGCGCCAGCAGCCAAATCCGACCCCGAACGGGACAGGGCAACTATGGCTACACCTTC.

The rearrangement links TRBV2 to TRBJ1-6, with D possibly being TRBD1 (6 bases). This CDR3 comprises 15 residues. Germline CDR1 SNHLY, CDR2 FYNNEI. Deletions cut 8 bases from V and 4 bases from J, with 15 bases between. DNA for the CDR3: TGTGCCAGCGGGCCGGGACAAAGTTATAATTCACCCCTCCACTTT. Residues: CASGPGQSYNSPLHF.

The chain has TRBV6-4 and TRBJ1-1; no clear D gene. V lost 2 bases to trimming and J lost 6 bases, with 10 bases between them. Germline V lookup: CDR1 MRHNA, CDR2 SNTAGT. The CDR3 totals 13 residues. The CDR3, as DNA: TGTGCCAGCAGTGACAAGACGGGGTCTGAAGCTTTCTTT. Its translation is CASSDKTGSEAFF.

The gene calls are TRBV7-9 and TRBJ2-4; D is unresolved. The CDR3 extends over 12 amino acids. Germline CDR1 SEHNR, CDR2 FQNEAQ (reference sequence). V was shortened by 10 bases and J by 0 bases, with 7 bases between the two germline ends. CDR3 in amino acids: CAIVIAKNIQYF. CDR3 in DNA: TGTGCCATCGTTATAGCCAAAAACATTCAGTACTTC.

This chain links TRBV14 with TRBJ1-2; 9 bases map to TRBD1. The CDR3 runs 19 residues. Trimming removed 2 bases from V and 7 bases from J; junction bases left unmatched: 20. From germline, CDR1 is SGHDN and CDR2 FVKESK. The CDR3 loop is CASSQYPGQGFSLFGGYTF. Here the CDR3 DNA reads TGTGCCAGCAGCCAATACCCGGGACAGGGCTTTTCATTATTCGGTGGCTACACCTTC.

The count of this clone is one. The chain uses TRBV19 and TRBJ1-5; D unclear. Trimming took off 11 bases at V and 4 bases at J, with 15 bases between the two ends. Per the germline V gene, CDR1 is LNHDA and CDR2 is SQIVND (reference sequence). The CDR3 covers 13 residues. CDR3 bases: TGTGCCGCCTCGGTCCTAATAAATCAGCCCCAGCATTTT. Translating gives CAASVLINQPQHF.

The V call is TRBV6-5, the J call TRBJ2-7, with 9 positions matching TRBD1. V trimming: 2 bases; J trimming: 3 bases; junction bases outside the gene matches: 5. The CDR3 is 15 residues long. CDR1 is MNHEY and CDR2 is SVGAGI in the germline V gene. The chain's CDR3 is CASSYTGQGIYEQYF. CDR3 bases: TGTGCCAGCAGTTACACGGGACAGGGCATCTACGAGCAGTACTTC.

The table lists this clone with a count of one. This chain joins TRBV7-2 and TRBJ1-5, with D tentatively TRBD1 (6 bases). This CDR3 region has 14 residues. V shed 3 bases and J shed 6 bases, with 12 bases lying between them. The germline CDR1 and CDR2 sequences are SGHTA and FQGNSA. Here the CDR3 reads CASSFQGGSQPQHF. CDR3 DNA: TGTGCCAGCAGCTTCCAAGGGGGTTCTCAGCCCCAGCATTTT.

The chain links TRBV4-1 to TRBJ2-1; 12 positions match TRBD2. CDR1 and CDR2 from the germline V gene are MGHRA and YSYEKL. V dropped 0 bases and J dropped 8; count of bases not matched to a gene: 17. The CDR3 consists of 20 residues. In DNA form, the CDR3 reads TGCGCCAGCAGCCAAGATCAAGTTAGGGCTAGCGGGGGGGCTAGAGATGAGCAGTTCTTC. It encodes CASSQDQVRASGGARDEQFF.

This clone was detected only a few times. J is TRBJ2-2 and V is TRBV11-2, with a possible D match to TRBD2 (6 bases). The V gene lost 3 bases and the J gene lost 6 bases, with 14 bases spanning the gap. Germline CDR1 SGHAT, CDR2 FQNNGV. The length of the CDR3 is 15 residues. DNA of the CDR3: TGTGCCAGCAGCTTGGGGGACTTCGGACCCGGGGAGCTGTTTTTT. Encoded protein: CASSLGDFGPGELFF.

CDR3 nucleotide sequence: TGTGCCAGTAGTATCGGGACTAGGGTCAATGGCTACACCTTC. This encodes CASSIGTRVNGYTF. The chain couples TRBV19 to TRBJ1-2; D perhaps matches TRBD1 (5 bases). Between the trimmed V and J ends, which lost 3 bases and 6 bases, there was a span of 14 bases. CDR1 LNHDA and CDR2 SQIVND come from the germline V gene (reference sequence). The CDR3 loop spans 14 amino acids.

This clone showed up just a few times. The chain joins TRBV6-1 to TRBJ2-7, with 9 bases lining up with TRBD2. The CDR3 sequence is 11 residues long. The ends lost 7 bases at V and 9 bases at J; junction bases unmatched: 4. Germline V gene lookup returns CDR1 MNHNS and CDR2 SASEGT. The CDR3 nucleotides are TGTGCCAGCACCAAAGCGGGGGGGCAGTACTTC. Translated, it gives CASTKAGGQYF.

The chain couples TRBV5-5 to TRBJ2-2, with D unresolved. The CDR3 extends over 14 amino acids. From germline, CDR1 is SGHKS and CDR2 YYEKEE (reference sequence). The ends were cut back, 1 base at V and 6 bases at J, with 10 bases in the middle. The DNA for the CDR3 is TGTGCCAGCAGCTTGACTCTCCCCGCCGGGGAGCTGTTTTTT. It translates to CASSLTLPAGELFF.

The chain links TRBV7-8 to TRBJ2-7; 8 nucleotides align to TRBD2. V shed 2 bases and J 2 bases; nucleotides not matched to a gene: 2. CDR1 SGHVS and CDR2 FQNEAQ come from the germline V gene. The CDR3 extends over 14 amino acids. The CDR3 DNA reads as TGTGCCAGCAGCTTAACTAGCGGTCCCTACGAGCAGTACTTC. Residues: CASSLTSGPYEQYF.

V gene TRBV18 combines with J gene TRBJ1-2; D is possibly TRBD1 (6 bases). The V end was cut by 4 bases, the J end by 4 bases, with 10 bases between. CDR1 KGHSH and CDR2 LQKENI come from the germline V gene. The CDR3 length is 13 residues. CDR3 region: CASSRGQLYGYTF. CDR3 nucleotides: TGTGCCAGCTCACGAGGACAGCTCTATGGCTACACCTTC.

The V call is TRBV11-2, the J call TRBJ1-3; D possibly corresponds to TRBD1 (6 bases). The CDR3 sequence is 14 residues long. Trimming shortened V by 1 base and J by 6 bases, and 10 bases separated the two germline ends. In germline, CDR1 is SGHAT, CDR2 FQNNGV. The CDR3 reads CASSLGGGENTIYF. CDR3 bases: TGTGCCAGCAGCTTAGGGGGGGGCGAAAACACCATATATTTT.

This rearrangement joins TRBV10-3 to TRBJ2-3; TRBD1 matches at 10 bases. V lost 7 bases and J lost 1; bases outside the gene matches: 2. Germline-derived CDR1 and CDR2 are ENHRY and SYGVKD. This CDR3 spans 14 amino acids. The CDR3 reads CAINDRGRTDTQYF. The CDR3 DNA reads as TGTGCCATCAACGACAGGGGGCGCACAGATACGCAGTATTTT.

CDR3 region: CASRTAAGAGNTIYF. CDR3 in DNA: TGTGCCAGCAGAACGGCAGCAGGGGCTGGAAACACCATATATTTT. The chain carries TRBV6-5 and TRBJ1-3; D is possibly TRBD1 (6 bases). The CDR3 sequence is 15 residues long. Germline V gives CDR1 MNHEY, CDR2 SVGAGI. Deletions cut 6 bases from V and 2 bases from J, with 14 bases between.

V and J are TRBV7-3 and TRBJ1-1; D gene ambiguous. The germline CDR1 and CDR2 sequences are SGHTA and FQGTGA. V was clipped by 2 bases and J by 1 base, with 5 bases between them. CDR3 size: 13 residues. The CDR3 here is CASSLLGNTEAFF. The CDR3 DNA sequence: TGTGCCAGCAGCTTATTGGGGAACACTGAAGCTTTCTTT.

This chain connects TRBV10-3 to TRBJ2-7, with TRBD1 identical over 9 bases. This CDR3 is 14 amino acids long. The V gene's germline CDR1 is ENHRY and CDR2 SYGVKD. The J segment lost 1 base and the V segment lost 6 bases, leaving 4 bases of the junction unmatched. This CDR3 reads CAIRGDRGSYEQYF. CDR3 in DNA: TGTGCCATCAGAGGAGACAGGGGGTCCTACGAGCAGTACTTC.

The DNA of the CDR3 is TGCGCCAGCAGCTTGGGACTAGCGGGGGCAGATACGCAGTATTTT. Amino acids: CASSLGLAGADTQYF. The J gene is TRBJ2-3, the V gene TRBV5-1; TRBD2 matches at 12 bases. This CDR3 has 15 residues. V lost 0 bases, J lost 4 bases, and 0 bases stayed unmatched. Germline V gives CDR1 SGHRS, CDR2 YFSETQ.

This chain connects TRBV5-5 to TRBJ2-7; tentatively, D is TRBD1 (6 bases). This CDR3 is 17 amino acids long. Germline V CDR1 and CDR2: SGHKS, YYEKEE (reference sequence). V dropped 1 base and J dropped 5 bases, with 22 bases sitting between them. In nucleotides, the CDR3 is TGTGCCAGCAGCTTGCCCCCAGGGGTCCAGACCTATAACGAGCAGTACTTC. Translation: CASSLPPGVQTYNEQYF.

The V call is TRBV27, the J call TRBJ2-6, with 8 bases that match TRBD1. CDR3 length: 18 residues. The germline V gene encodes CDR1 MNHEY and CDR2 SMNVEV (reference sequence). V lost 3 bases to trimming and J lost 0 bases; unmatched junction nucleotides: 7. CDR3 DNA sequence: TGTGCCAGCAGTTTCCGCGGGACAGGAAACTCTGGGGCCAACGTCCTGACTTTC. Protein: CASSFRGTGNSGANVLTF.

The chain uses TRBV7-6 and TRBJ2-2; 10 bases line up with TRBD2. There are 16 residues in the CDR3. Germline CDR1 is SGHVS and CDR2 is FNYEAQ. V lost 1 base and J lost 4; bases outside the gene matches: 3. In nucleotides, the CDR3 is TGTGCCAGCAGCTTAGTTCTAGCGGGAGCCACCGGGGAGCTGTTTTTT. Residues: CASSLVLAGATGELFF.